The rows below give T cell receptor beta chains drawn from one sample of a study of T-cell memory formation after mild COVID-19. TCRdb analysed the 5' RACE reads with MiXCR anew, one entry per CDR3 protein. The table shows about 81,000 distinct CDR3 sequences, with 20% to 30% occurring only once. The sample taken for sequencing was PBMCs or a T cell subset sorted from them (not recorded which). The receptors stem from a man between 18 and 29 years old who had mild COVID-19 (a few samples of this study predate the infection). Cell type and time point are not known. Both conserved end residues are part of each CDR3.

v_gene: TRBV29-1; CDR3aa: CSVEEVGSPIVGYTF
v_gene: TRBV4-2; CDR3aa: CASSRTDRGDQPQHF
v_gene: TRBV20-1; CDR3aa: CSARDFTGDLNTEAFF
v_gene: TRBV4-3; CDR3aa: CASSRQAGQGRDTQYF
v_gene: TRBV7-9; CDR3aa: CASSPPFWEVAGYTF
v_gene: TRBV4-1; CDR3aa: CASSQGPGYEQYF
v_gene: TRBV7-9; CDR3aa: CASSQTGGREAFF
v_gene: TRBV2; CDR3aa: CASHLGTSGETQYF
v_gene: TRBV12-3/TRBV12-4; CDR3aa: CASSRGAGRNTEAFF
v_gene: TRBV7-9; CDR3aa: CASSLFGEADTQYF
v_gene: TRBV7-9; CDR3aa: CASSWDGQGTDSPLHF
v_gene: TRBV10-2; CDR3aa: CASSPGLAVEQFF
v_gene: TRBV3-1; CDR3aa: CASSQVGVDYEQYF
v_gene: TRBV12-3/TRBV12-4; CDR3aa: CASSFSGGNRTDTQYF
v_gene: TRBV12-3/TRBV12-4; CDR3aa: CASSASGTPTDTQYF
v_gene: TRBV6-6; CDR3aa: CASSYLSEPQHF
v_gene: TRBV3-1; CDR3aa: CASSQWPGGTEAFF
v_gene: TRBV29-1; CDR3aa: CSVEERGEQYF
v_gene: TRBV7-3; CDR3aa: CASSLEGVNTEAFF
v_gene: TRBV29-1; CDR3aa: CSVVRGRGNEQFF
v_gene: TRBV5-1; CDR3aa: CASSLRGSATNEKLFF
v_gene: TRBV7-6; CDR3aa: CASSLGGGENEQFF
v_gene: TRBV27; CDR3aa: CASSLRRTGVQPQHF
v_gene: TRBV20-1; CDR3aa: CSARPGQNTGELFF
v_gene: TRBV24-1; CDR3aa: CATKEGTEAFF
v_gene: TRBV4-1; CDR3aa: CASSQLGQTSGANVLTF
v_gene: TRBV6-6; CDR3aa: CAGSSGANVLTF
v_gene: TRBV5-6; CDR3aa: CASSFPENYEQYF
v_gene: TRBV6-6; CDR3aa: CASRTGTTSWDTQYF
v_gene: TRBV7-9; CDR3aa: CASSPLDQPQHF
v_gene: TRBV4-3; CDR3aa: CASSQERGRGYGYTF
v_gene: TRBV5-1; CDR3aa: CASSLEGQGALKWMGQFF
v_gene: TRBV6-5; CDR3aa: CASRARIKETQYF
v_gene: TRBV7-2; CDR3aa: CASSLGRARTDTQYF
v_gene: TRBV20-1; CDR3aa: CSARPRQGWDTEAFF
v_gene: TRBV7-2; CDR3aa: CASSLSTSGETQYF
v_gene: TRBV24-1; CDR3aa: CATSDLRGEQYF
v_gene: TRBV5-1; CDR3aa: CASSLGDSPSYEQYF
v_gene: TRBV10-3; CDR3aa: CATGSGETDTQYF
v_gene: TRBV5-1; CDR3aa: CASSLAGVYYNEQFF